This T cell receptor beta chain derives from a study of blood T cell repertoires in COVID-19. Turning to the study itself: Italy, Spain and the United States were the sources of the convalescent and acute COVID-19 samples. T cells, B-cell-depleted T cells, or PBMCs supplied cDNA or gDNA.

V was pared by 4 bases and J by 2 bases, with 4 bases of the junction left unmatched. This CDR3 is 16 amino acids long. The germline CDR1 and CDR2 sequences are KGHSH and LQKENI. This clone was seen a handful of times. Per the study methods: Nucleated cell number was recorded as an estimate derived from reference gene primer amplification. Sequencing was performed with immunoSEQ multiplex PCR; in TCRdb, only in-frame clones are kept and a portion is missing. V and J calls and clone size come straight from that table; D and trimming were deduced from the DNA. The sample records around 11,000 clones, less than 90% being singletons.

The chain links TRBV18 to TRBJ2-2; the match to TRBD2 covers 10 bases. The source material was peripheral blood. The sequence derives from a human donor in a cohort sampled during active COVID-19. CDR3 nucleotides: TGTGCCAGCTCACTGTCTAGCGGGAGCAACACCGGGGAGCTGTTTTTT. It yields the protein CASSLSSGSNTGELFF.